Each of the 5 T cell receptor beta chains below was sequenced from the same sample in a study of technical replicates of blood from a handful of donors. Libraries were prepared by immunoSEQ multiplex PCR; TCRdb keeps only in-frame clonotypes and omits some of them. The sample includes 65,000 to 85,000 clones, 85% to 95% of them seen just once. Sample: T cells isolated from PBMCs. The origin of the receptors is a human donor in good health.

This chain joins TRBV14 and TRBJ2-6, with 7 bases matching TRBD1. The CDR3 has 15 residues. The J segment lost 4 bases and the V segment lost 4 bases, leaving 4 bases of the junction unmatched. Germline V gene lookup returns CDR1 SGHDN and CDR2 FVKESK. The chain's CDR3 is CASSRTGVGANVLTF. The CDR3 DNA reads TGTGCCAGCAGCCGCACAGGGGTCGGGGCCAACGTCCTGACTTTC.

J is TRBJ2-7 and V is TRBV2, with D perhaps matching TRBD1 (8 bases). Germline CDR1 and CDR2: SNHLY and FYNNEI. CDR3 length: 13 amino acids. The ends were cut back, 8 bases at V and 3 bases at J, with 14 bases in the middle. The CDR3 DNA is TGTGCCAGCGGACAGGGAGGGGACTACGAGCAGTACTTC. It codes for CASGQGGDYEQYF.

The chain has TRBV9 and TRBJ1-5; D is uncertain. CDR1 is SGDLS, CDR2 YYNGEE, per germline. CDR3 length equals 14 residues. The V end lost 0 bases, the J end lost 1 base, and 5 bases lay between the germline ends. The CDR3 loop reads CASSVGGSNQPQHF. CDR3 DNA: TGTGCCAGCAGCGTAGGAGGGAGCAATCAGCCCCAGCATTTT.

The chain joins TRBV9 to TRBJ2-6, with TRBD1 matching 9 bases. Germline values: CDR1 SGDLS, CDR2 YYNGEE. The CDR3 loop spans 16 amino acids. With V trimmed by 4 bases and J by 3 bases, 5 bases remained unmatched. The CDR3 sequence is CASSRTGANGANVLTF. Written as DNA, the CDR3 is TGTGCCAGCAGCCGGACAGGGGCTAATGGGGCCAACGTCCTGACTTTC.

CDR3 region: CASSLLEGIQYF. CDR3 in DNA: TGTGCCAGCAGCTTGCTGGAGGGGATTCAGTACTTC. The V call is TRBV5-8, the J call TRBJ2-4; D is possibly TRBD2 (6 bases). Between the trimmed V and J ends, which lost 1 base and 10 bases, there was a span of 9 bases. This CDR3 spans 12 amino acids. Germline assignment: CDR1 SGHTS and CDR2 YDEGEE.